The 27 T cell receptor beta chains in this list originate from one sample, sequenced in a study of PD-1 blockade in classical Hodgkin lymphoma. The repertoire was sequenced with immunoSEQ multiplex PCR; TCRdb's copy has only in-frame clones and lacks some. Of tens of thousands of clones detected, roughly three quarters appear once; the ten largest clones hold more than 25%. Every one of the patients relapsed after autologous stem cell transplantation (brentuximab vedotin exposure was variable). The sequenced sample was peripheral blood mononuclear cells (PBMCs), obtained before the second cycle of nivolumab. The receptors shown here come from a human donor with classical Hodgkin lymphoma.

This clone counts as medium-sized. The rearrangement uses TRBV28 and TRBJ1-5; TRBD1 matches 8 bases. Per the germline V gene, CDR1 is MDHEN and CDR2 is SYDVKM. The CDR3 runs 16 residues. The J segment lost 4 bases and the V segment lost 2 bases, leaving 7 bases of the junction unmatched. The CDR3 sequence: CASSLHQGARNQPQHF. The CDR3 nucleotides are TGTGCCAGCAGTTTACACCAGGGGGCAAGGAATCAGCCCCAGCATTTT. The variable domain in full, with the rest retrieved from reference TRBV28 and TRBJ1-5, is DVKVTQSSRYLVKRTGEKVFLECVQDMDHENMFWYRQDPGLGLRLIYFSYDVKMKEKGDIPEGYSVSREKKERFSLILESASTNQTSMYLCASSLHQGARNQPQHFGDGTRLSIL.

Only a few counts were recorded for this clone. DNA for the CDR3: TGTGCCATCAGTGAGACGGGTAGCGGGAGTGTCGAGCAGTACTTC. It translates to CAISETGSGSVEQYF. The rearrangement joins TRBV10-3 to TRBJ2-7; 9 nucleotides line up with TRBD2. Germline assignment: CDR1 ENHRY and CDR2 SYGVKD. J was trimmed by 6 bases and V by 2 bases; bases with no gene match: 8. The length of the CDR3 is 15 residues.

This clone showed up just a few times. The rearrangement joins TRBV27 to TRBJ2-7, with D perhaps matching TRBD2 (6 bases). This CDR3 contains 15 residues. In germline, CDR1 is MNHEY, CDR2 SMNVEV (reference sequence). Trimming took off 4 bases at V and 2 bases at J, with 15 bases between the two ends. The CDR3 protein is CASSYRDSYAYEQYF. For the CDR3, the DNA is TGTGCCAGCAGTTATCGGGACTCCTACGCCTACGAGCAGTACTTC.

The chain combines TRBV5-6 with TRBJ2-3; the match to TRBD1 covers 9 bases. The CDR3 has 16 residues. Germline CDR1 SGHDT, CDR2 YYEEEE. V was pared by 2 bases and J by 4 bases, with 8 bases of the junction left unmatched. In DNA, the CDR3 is TGTGCCAGCAGCTTTCCGGGGACAGGGCTTGCAGATACGCAGTATTTT. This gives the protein CASSFPGTGLADTQYF. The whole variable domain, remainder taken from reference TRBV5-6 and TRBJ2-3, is DAGVTQSPTHLIKTRGQQVTLRCSPKSGHDTVSWYQQALGQGPQFIFQYYEEEERQRGNFPDRFSGHQFPNYSSELNVNALLLGDSALYLCASSFPGTGLADTQYFGPGTRLTVL.

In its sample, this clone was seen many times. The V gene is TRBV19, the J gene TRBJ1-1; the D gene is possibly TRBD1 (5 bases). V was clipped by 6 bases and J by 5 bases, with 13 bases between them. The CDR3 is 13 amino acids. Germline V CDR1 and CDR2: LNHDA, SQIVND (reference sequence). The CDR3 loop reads CASRTPGLTEAFF. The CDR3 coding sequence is TGTGCCAGTAGAACCCCAGGGTTAACTGAAGCTTTCTTT.

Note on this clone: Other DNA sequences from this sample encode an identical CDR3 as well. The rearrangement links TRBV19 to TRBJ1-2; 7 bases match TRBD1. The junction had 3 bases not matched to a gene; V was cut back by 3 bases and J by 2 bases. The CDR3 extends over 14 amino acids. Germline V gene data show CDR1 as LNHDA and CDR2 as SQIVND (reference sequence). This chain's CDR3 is CASSILQGNYGYTF. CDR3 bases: TGTGCCAGTAGTATTTTACAGGGGAACTATGGCTACACCTTC.

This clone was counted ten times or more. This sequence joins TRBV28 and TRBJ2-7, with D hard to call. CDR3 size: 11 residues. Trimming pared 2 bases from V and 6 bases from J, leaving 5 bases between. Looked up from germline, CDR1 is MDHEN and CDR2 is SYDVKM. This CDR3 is CASSLGGEQYF. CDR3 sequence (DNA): TGTGCCAGCAGTTTAGGTGGCGAGCAGTACTTC.

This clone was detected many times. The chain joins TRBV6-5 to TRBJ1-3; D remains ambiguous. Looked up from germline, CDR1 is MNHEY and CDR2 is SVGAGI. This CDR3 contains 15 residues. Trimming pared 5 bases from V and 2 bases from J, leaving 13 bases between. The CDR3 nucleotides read TGTGCCAGCAGTCCCACCGGTGGTCCTGGAAACACCATATATTTT. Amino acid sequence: CASSPTGGPGNTIYF.

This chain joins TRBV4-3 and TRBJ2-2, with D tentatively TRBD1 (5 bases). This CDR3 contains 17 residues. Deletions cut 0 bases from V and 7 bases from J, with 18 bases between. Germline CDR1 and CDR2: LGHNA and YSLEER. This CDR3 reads CASSQDRLWGLVGELFF. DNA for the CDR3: TGCGCCAGCAGCCAAGATCGTCTGTGGGGCCTCGTCGGGGAGCTGTTTTTT.

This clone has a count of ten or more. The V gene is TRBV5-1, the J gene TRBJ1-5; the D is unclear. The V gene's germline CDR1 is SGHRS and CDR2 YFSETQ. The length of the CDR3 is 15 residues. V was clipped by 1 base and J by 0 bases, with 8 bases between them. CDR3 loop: CASSLSPYSNQPQHF. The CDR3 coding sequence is TGCGCCAGCAGCTTGAGTCCGTATAGCAATCAGCCCCAGCATTTT.

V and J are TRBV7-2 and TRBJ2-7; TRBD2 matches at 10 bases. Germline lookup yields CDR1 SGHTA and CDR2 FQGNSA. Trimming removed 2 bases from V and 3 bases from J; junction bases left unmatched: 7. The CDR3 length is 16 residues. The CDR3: CASSLNRAGGNYEQYF. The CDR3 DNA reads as TGTGCCAGCAGCTTAAATCGAGCGGGAGGGAACTACGAGCAGTACTTC.

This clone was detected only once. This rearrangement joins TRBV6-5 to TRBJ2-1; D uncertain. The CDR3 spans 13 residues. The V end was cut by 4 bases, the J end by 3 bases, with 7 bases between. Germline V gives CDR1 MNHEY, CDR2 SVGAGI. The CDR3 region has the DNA TGTGCCAGCAGTTCAGTCAGCTACAATGAGCAGTTCTTC. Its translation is CASSSVSYNEQFF.

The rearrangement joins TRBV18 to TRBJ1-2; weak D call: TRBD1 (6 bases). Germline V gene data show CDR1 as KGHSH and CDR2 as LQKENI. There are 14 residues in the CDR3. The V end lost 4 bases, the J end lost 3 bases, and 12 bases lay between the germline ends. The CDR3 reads CASSQLQGDYGYTF. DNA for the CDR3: TGTGCCAGCTCACAATTACAGGGTGACTATGGCTACACCTTC.

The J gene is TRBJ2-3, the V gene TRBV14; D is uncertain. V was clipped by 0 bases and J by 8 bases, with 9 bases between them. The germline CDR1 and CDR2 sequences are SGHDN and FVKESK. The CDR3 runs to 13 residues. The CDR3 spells CASSQDVPATQYF. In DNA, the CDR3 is TGTGCCAGCAGCCAAGATGTGCCAGCTACGCAGTATTTT.

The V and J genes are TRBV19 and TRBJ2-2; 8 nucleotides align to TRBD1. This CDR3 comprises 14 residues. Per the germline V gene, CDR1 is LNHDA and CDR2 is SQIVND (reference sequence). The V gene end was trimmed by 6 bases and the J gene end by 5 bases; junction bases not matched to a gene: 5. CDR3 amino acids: CASSPDRVTGELFF. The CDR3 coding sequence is TGTGCCAGTAGCCCGGACAGGGTTACCGGGGAGCTGTTTTTT.

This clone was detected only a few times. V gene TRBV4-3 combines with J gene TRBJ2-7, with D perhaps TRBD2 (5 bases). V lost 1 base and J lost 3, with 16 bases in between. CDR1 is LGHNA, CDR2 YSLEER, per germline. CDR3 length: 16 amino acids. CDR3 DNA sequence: TGCGCCAGCAGCCAAGTCGTAGGCTCGGCGGGCTACGAGCAGTACTTC. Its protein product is CASSQVVGSAGYEQYF.

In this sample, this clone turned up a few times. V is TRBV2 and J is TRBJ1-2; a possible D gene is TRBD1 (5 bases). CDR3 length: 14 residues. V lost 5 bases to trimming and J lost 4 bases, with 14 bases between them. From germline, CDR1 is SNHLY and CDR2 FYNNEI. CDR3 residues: CASSFPGNGYGYTF. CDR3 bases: TGTGCCAGCAGTTTCCCAGGGAATGGCTATGGCTACACCTTC. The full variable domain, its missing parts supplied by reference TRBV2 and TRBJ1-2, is EPEVTQTPSHQVTQMGQEVILRCVPISNHLYFYWYRQILGQKVEFLVSFYNNEISEKSEIFDDQFSVERPDGSNFTLKIRSTKLEDSAMYFCASSFPGNGYGYTFGSGTRLTVV.

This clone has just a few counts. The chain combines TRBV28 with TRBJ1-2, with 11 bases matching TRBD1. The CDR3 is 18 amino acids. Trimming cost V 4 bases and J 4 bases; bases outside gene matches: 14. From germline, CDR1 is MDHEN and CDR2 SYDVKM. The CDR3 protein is CASSSFAADRGRGYGYTF. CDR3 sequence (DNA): TGTGCCAGCAGTTCCTTTGCTGCGGACAGGGGGCGCGGCTATGGCTACACCTTC.

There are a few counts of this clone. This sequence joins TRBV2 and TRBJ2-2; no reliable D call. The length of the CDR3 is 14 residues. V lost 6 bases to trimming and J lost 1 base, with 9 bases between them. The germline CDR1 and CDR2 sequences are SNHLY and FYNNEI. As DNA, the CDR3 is TGTGCCAGCAGGGTCGGAAGGAACACCGGGGAGCTGTTTTTT. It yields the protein CASRVGRNTGELFF.

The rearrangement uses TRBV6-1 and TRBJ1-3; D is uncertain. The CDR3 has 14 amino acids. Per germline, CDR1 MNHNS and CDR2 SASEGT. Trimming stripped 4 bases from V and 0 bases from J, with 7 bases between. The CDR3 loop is CASSAAVSGNTIYF. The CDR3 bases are TGTGCCAGCAGTGCGGCCGTCTCTGGAAACACCATATATTTT.

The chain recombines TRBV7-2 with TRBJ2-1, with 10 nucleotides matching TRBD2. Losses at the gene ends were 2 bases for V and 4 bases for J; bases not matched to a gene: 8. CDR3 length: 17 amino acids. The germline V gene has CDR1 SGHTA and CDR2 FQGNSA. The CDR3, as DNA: TGTGCCAGCAGCTTAACCGTTACTAGCGGGACTTACAATGAGCAGTTCTTC. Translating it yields CASSLTVTSGTYNEQFF. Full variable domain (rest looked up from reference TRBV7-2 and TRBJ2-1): GAGVSQSPSNKVTEKGKDVELRCDPISGHTALYWYRQSLGQGLEFLIYFQGNSAPDKSGLPSDRFSAERTGGSVSTLTIQRTQQEDSAVYLCASSLTVTSGTYNEQFFGPGTRLTVL.

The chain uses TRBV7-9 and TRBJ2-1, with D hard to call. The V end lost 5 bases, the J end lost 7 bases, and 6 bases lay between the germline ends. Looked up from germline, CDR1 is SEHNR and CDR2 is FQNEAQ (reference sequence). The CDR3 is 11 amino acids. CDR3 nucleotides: TGTGCCAGCAGCCTCGGGAATGAGCAGTTCTTC. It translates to CASSLGNEQFF.

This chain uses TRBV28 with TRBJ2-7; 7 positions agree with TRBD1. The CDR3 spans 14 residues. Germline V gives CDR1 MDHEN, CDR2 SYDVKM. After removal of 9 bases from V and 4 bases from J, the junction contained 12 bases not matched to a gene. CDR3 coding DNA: TGTGCCAGTTGTTTTGAGGGGGCGCAATACGAGCAGTACTTC. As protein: CASCFEGAQYEQYF.

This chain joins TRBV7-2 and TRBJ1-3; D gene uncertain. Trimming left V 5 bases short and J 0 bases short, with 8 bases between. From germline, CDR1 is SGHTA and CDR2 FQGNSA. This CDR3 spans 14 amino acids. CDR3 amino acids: CASSAAFSGNTIYF. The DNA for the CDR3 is TGTGCCAGCAGCGCGGCCTTCTCTGGAAACACCATATATTTT. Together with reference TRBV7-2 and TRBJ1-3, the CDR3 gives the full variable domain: GAGVSQSPSNKVTEKGKDVELRCDPISGHTALYWYRQSLGQGLEFLIYFQGNSAPDKSGLPSDRFSAERTGGSVSTLTIQRTQQEDSAVYLCASSAAFSGNTIYFGEGSWLTVV.

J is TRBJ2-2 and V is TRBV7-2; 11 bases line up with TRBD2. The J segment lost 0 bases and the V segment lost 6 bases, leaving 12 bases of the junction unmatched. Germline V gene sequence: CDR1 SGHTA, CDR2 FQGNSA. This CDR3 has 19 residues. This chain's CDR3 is CASRPPGLAGGSNTGELFF. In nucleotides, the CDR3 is TGTGCCAGCAGGCCACCGGGGCTAGCGGGAGGATCGAACACCGGGGAGCTGTTTTTT.

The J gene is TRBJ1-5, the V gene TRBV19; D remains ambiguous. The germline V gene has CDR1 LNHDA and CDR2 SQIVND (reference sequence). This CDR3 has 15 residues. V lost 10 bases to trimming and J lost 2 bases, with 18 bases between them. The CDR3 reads CATSFLTPGNQPQHF. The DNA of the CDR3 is TGTGCCACCTCCTTCCTAACTCCGGGCAATCAGCCCCAGCATTTT.

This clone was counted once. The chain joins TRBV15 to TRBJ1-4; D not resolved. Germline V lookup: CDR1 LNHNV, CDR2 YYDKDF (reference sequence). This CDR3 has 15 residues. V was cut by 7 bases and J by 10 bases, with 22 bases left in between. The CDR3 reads CATTLGGYSGRKLFF. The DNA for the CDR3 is TGTGCCACCACACTAGGCGGATATTCTGGGAGAAAACTGTTTTTT.